The entry below gives a single T cell receptor beta chain sequence along with its context. What it recognizes is unknown. Profiling relied on immunoSEQ multiplex PCR, and the TCRdb table lists in-frame clones only, not all of them. The repertoire has about 50,000 clones, about 88% of them found once; the top ten carry around 0.6%. The data belong to a study of OX40 agonist ivuxolimab in advanced cancers. Whole-study context: All patients had ivuxolimab intravenously every 2 weeks at 0.01 to 10 mg/kg. With a range of 23 to 79, age averaged approximately 60 years, and 70% to 85% were male. In three patients, partial responses were observed, one with hepatocellular carcinoma and two with cutaneous melanoma.

Germline lookup yields CDR1 SGHAT and CDR2 FQNNGV. The CDR3 contains 15 residues. V was clipped by 2 bases and J by 1 base, with 10 bases between them. Study-wide points: CD4+ T cells averaged fewer expanded clones than CD8+ T cells.

The sample here was CD4+ or CD8+ T cells sorted from blood, taken in a trial of the OX40 agonist ivuxolimab. This rearrangement joins TRBV11-2 to TRBJ2-3; D may be TRBD1 or TRBD2 (6 bases each). The sequence was collected from an adult with an advanced solid tumor such as melanoma, head and neck, liver or kidney cancer. The CDR3 loop reads CASSLRGAGTDTQYF. The CDR3 region has the DNA TGTGCCAGCAGCTTAAGGGGGGCTGGCACAGATACGCAGTATTTT.